This TCR beta chain came from a study of CD8+ T cells in alopecia areata. Across the whole study: Each day, treated patients took oral tofacitinib twice, at 5 to 10 mg per dose.

Noted treatment: oral pan-JAK inhibitor, 5-10 mg twice daily. The study's findings and limits: Lesional scalp exceeded normal scalp in clonality, especially in alopecia totalis/universalis. One nonresponder leaves baseline CD8+ expansion's link to response uncertain.

The CDR3 length is 15 residues. Trimming cost V 4 bases and J 5 bases, with 18 bases left between them. In germline, CDR1 is MNHEY, CDR2 SMNVEV (reference sequence). To note about this clone: Its specificity is unknown.

Sequencing templates came from extracted RNA that was reverse transcribed into cDNA. The protocol was immunoSEQ multiplex PCR, while the TCRdb copy is restricted to in-frame clones and leaves out a portion. The data hold 130,000 or so clones, with 86% observed a single time. The sequencing here drew on CD8+ T cells sorted from blood, taken at week 4, from a patient treated with tofacitinib. This TCR came from a human donor with alopecia areata. The chain recombines TRBV27 with TRBJ2-7; D may be TRBD1 (6 bases). CDR3 coding DNA: TGTGCCAGCAGTTCGAGGGGCAGGGGTGTAGACGAGCAGTACTTC. Its translation is CASSSRGRGVDEQYF.